A selection of T cell receptor beta chains follows, all from one sample in a study of beta chain features in type 1 diabetes. The protocol was immunoSEQ multiplex PCR, while the TCRdb copy is restricted to in-frame clones and leaves out a portion. The table shows under 200,000 clones, with roughly 8% occurring only once. The sequenced sample was central memory CD4+ T cells from blood. These receptors were collected from a young man in good health. The CDR3 runs from the conserved cysteine through the conserved F or W. Fields, in order: D gene, V gene, J gene, clone size, CDR3 protein, CDR3 DNA. The D gene is left open where the match is weak. Size tells how often a clone was seen (once, few, many) or the class of an expanded clone, and some rows leave it out.

TRBD1	TRBV7-3	TRBJ2-2	.	CASSQSGGPNTGELFF	TGTGCCAGCAGCCAATCAGGGGGACCGAACACCGGGGAGCTGTTTTTT
TRBD2	TRBV5-1	TRBJ2-5	.	CASSLVGGGFQETQYF	TGCGCCAGCAGCTTGGTTGGGGGGGGGTTCCAAGAGACCCAGTACTTC
.	TRBV19	TRBJ2-5	few	CASSAQGSETQYF	TGTGCCAGTAGTGCCCAGGGAAGTGAGACCCAGTACTTC
TRBD1	TRBV30	TRBJ2-7	few	CAWSWDRGIKGNYEQYF	TGTGCCTGGAGTTGGGACAGGGGAATTAAGGGGAACTACGAGCAGTACTTC
.	TRBV18	TRBJ1-2	few	CASSPGGADYGYTF	TGTGCCAGCTCACCAGGGGGCGCAGACTATGGCTACACCTTC
TRBD2	TRBV7-3	TRBJ2-1	.	CASGGGGLAGGNEQFF	TGTGCCAGCGGGGGAGGGGGACTAGCGGGAGGGAATGAGCAGTTCTTC
TRBD2	TRBV11-3	TRBJ2-3	.	CASSFGGSPYTDTQYF	TGTGCCAGCAGCTTCGGGGGGAGCCCCTACACAGATACGCAGTATTTT
.	TRBV5-1	TRBJ2-3	.	CASSLLPSTDTQYF	TGCGCCAGCAGCTTACTTCCTAGCACAGATACGCAGTATTTT
TRBD2	TRBV5-1	TRBJ2-5	.	CASSTGDGGETQYF	TGCGCCAGCAGCACGGGAGACGGGGGGGAGACCCAGTACTTC
.	TRBV19	TRBJ2-2	.	CASGGFGELFF	TGTGCCAGTGGAGGGTTTGGGGAGCTGTTTTTT
.	TRBV7-2	TRBJ1-1	.	CASSGGAMNTEAFF	TGTGCCAGCAGCGGCGGAGCTATGAACACTGAAGCTTTCTTT
TRBD1	TRBV29-1	TRBJ1-2	.	CSVRTGGDYGYTF	TGCAGCGTGAGGACAGGGGGCGACTATGGCTACACCTTC
TRBD2	TRBV19	TRBJ2-2	few	CASTRTSGTAGELFF	TGTGCCAGTACCAGGACTAGCGGGACAGCCGGGGAGCTGTTTTTT
TRBD1	TRBV10-3	TRBJ1-2	few	CAISDSTGTGNYGYTF	TGTGCCATCAGTGATTCGACCGGGACAGGGAACTATGGCTACACCTTC
.	TRBV7-2	TRBJ2-6	few	CASAARQTANVLTF	TGTGCCAGCGCGGCTAGACAGACGGCCAACGTCCTGACTTTC
TRBD1	TRBV5-1	TRBJ1-2	few	CASSLGQGMGYTF	TGCGCCAGCAGCTTGGGACAGGGAATGGGCTACACCTTC
.	TRBV9	TRBJ1-5	few	CASSVGATDLPQHF	TGTGCCAGCAGCGTGGGAGCGACGGATTTGCCCCAGCATTTT
.	TRBV19	TRBJ2-5	.	CASSIGQSETQYF	TGTGCCAGTAGTATAGGACAGTCGGAGACCCAGTACTTC
TRBD1	TRBV5-8	TRBJ2-3	.	CASSLRTGVSTDTQYF	TGTGCCAGCAGCTTACGGACAGGGGTGAGCACAGATACGCAGTATTTT
.	TRBV5-1	TRBJ2-1	.	CASSPNFAGPNEQFF	TGCGCCAGCAGCCCGAACTTCGCGGGTCCAAATGAGCAGTTCTTC
TRBD1	TRBV9	TRBJ2-5	.	CASSLGTGGHQETQYF	TGTGCCAGCAGCTTGGGGACAGGGGGACACCAAGAGACCCAGTACTTC
.	TRBV4-1	TRBJ1-5	few	CASSLGGDQPQHF	TGCGCCAGCAGCCTGGGAGGGGATCAGCCCCAGCATTTT
.	TRBV10-3	TRBJ1-2	few	CAISESIRDGYTF	TGTGCCATCAGTGAGTCGATCCGGGATGGCTACACCTTC
TRBD1	TRBV28	TRBJ2-5	many	CASSFNRGVEETQYF	TGTGCCAGCAGTTTTAACAGGGGGGTCGAAGAGACCCAGTACTTC
TRBD2	TRBV7-2	TRBJ2-1	many	CASREGLAHNEQFF	TGTGCCAGCCGTGAGGGACTAGCTCACAATGAGCAGTTCTTC
TRBD2	TRBV28	TRBJ2-3	few	CASSAPGTSTFDTQYF	TGTGCCAGCAGTGCCCCCGGGACTAGTACTTTTGATACGCAGTATTTT
TRBD1	TRBV6-5	TRBJ2-7	few	CASSYEDRGRGEQYF	TGTGCCAGCAGTTACGAGGACAGGGGTCGGGGCGAGCAGTACTTC
.	TRBV7-2	TRBJ2-7	.	CASSLINYEQYF	TGTGCCAGCAGCTTAATAAACTACGAGCAGTACTTC
.	TRBV28	TRBJ1-4	few	CASSPYGTGEKLFF	TGTGCCAGCAGTCCTTACGGCACGGGTGAAAAACTGTTTTTT
.	TRBV27	TRBJ1-2	many	CASSPGPWGYTF	TGTGCCAGCAGTCCTGGGCCTTGGGGCTACACCTTC
.	TRBV28	TRBJ1-1	few	CASSFGATVSEAFF	TGTGCCAGCAGTTTTGGGGCGACGGTCTCTGAAGCTTTCTTT
TRBD1	TRBV28	TRBJ2-2	.	CASSLSGTGPGELFF	TGTGCCAGCAGTTTATCCGGGACAGGCCCCGGGGAGCTGTTTTTT
TRBD1	TRBV18	TRBJ1-1	few	CASTGQGDEAFF	TGTGCCAGCACGGGACAGGGTGATGAAGCTTTCTTT
.	TRBV20-1	TRBJ1-1	few	CSARASLEAFF	TGCAGTGCTAGAGCTAGCCTTGAAGCTTTCTTT
.	TRBV5-1	TRBJ2-1	few	CASSLASSVYNEQFF	TGCGCCAGCAGCTTGGCCTCTAGCGTCTACAATGAGCAGTTCTTC
.	TRBV28	TRBJ1-6	few	CASSPPDSRNSPLHF	TGTGCCAGCAGCCCTCCGGACAGTCGAAATTCACCCCTCCACTTT
TRBD1	TRBV19	TRBJ1-2	few	CASSTTGDGYGYTF	TGTGCCAGTAGTACGACAGGGGACGGCTATGGCTACACCTTC
TRBD2	TRBV6-5	TRBJ2-3	.	CASSFSGSGTDTQYF	TGTGCCAGCAGTTTTAGCGGGAGTGGCACAGATACGCAGTATTTT
TRBD1	TRBV5-6	TRBJ2-1	.	CASSFPGQGFAEQFF	TGTGCCAGCAGCTTCCCGGGACAGGGGTTTGCTGAGCAGTTCTTC
TRBD1	TRBV28	TRBJ2-3	many	CATIGTGSTDTQYF	TGTGCCACCATTGGGACAGGGAGCACAGATACGCAGTATTTT
.	TRBV29-1	TRBJ1-1	few	CSVELQEGAEAFF	TGCAGCGTTGAGCTACAAGAGGGTGCTGAAGCTTTCTTT
.	TRBV25-1	TRBJ1-5	few	CASSDYVSNQPQHF	TGTGCCAGCAGTGACTATGTAAGCAATCAGCCCCAGCATTTT
.	TRBV2	TRBJ2-5	few	CASSAGSETQYF	TGTGCCAGCAGTGCGGGGTCGGAGACCCAGTACTTC
.	TRBV4-2	TRBJ2-7	many	CASSQDWSEREQYF	TGTGCCAGCAGCCAAGATTGGTCGGAGCGTGAGCAGTACTTC
TRBD1	TRBV7-3	TRBJ2-1	many	CASSPGQGNNEQFF	TGTGCCAGCAGCCCGGGACAGGGAAACAATGAGCAGTTCTTC